This T cell receptor beta chain was captured in a study of blood T cell repertoires in COVID-19. On the study more broadly: Sites in the United States, Italy and Spain provided acute and convalescent COVID-19 samples. From T cells, B-cell-depleted T cells, or PBMCs came the material, which was cDNA or gDNA.

In the original processing: Cell counts per sample came from amplifying reference gene primers. Generated by immunoSEQ multiplex PCR, the TCRdb table keeps only in-frame clones and is missing some. V and J calls plus clone size are reproduced from that table; the DNA served to infer D and trimming. The sample records just over 90,000 clones, approximately 86% being singletons. This CDR3 contains 16 residues. CDR1 is SGHVS and CDR2 is FQNEAQ in the germline V gene. V shed 4 bases and J 0 bases; nucleotides not matched to a gene: 9. This receptor was taken from a woman aged 80 or over with acute or convalescent COVID-19. Source material: peripheral blood. This chain uses TRBV7-8 with TRBJ2-7; 7 positions agree with TRBD1. The CDR3 region is CASSYGTVLNSYEQYF. CDR3 sequence (DNA): TGTGCCAGCAGCTACGGGACAGTCCTAAACTCCTACGAGCAGTACTTC.